Below, 13 T cell receptor beta chains from the same sample are listed, as sequenced in a study of blood T cell repertoires in COVID-19. Method: immunoSEQ multiplex PCR; TCRdb's copy keeps in-frame clones and lacks some. The data contain about 170,000 clones, roughly 80% of them singletons. Sequenced material: peripheral blood. The origin of the receptors is a woman of 80 years or more with COVID-19, enrolled during active disease.

The chain combines TRBV7-3 with TRBJ1-1; possible D gene TRBD1, 6 bases. The CDR3 is 13 residues long. The germline V gene encodes CDR1 SGHTA and CDR2 FQGTGA. V lost 5 bases to trimming and J lost 8 bases, with 15 bases between them. The CDR3: CASSNTGQSEAFF. Written as DNA, the CDR3 is TGTGCCAGCAGCAATACAGGACAGTCCGAAGCTTTCTTT. Full variable domain (outside the CDR3, taken from reference TRBV7-3 and TRBJ1-1): GAGVSQTPSNKVTEKGKYVELRCDPISGHTALYWYRQSLGQGPEFLIYFQGTGAADDSGLPNDRFFAVRPEGSVSTLKIQRTERGDSAVYLCASSNTGQSEAFFGQGTRLTVV.

The rearrangement links TRBV5-1 to TRBJ2-2; possible D gene TRBD1, 6 bases. V lost 0 bases to trimming and J lost 4 bases, with 10 bases between them. CDR3 size: 15 residues. Germline V gene data show CDR1 as SGHRS and CDR2 as YFSETQ. Written as DNA, the CDR3 is TGCGCCAGCAGCTTGGTCAGGGGTGGCACCGGGGAGCTGTTTTTT. Translating gives CASSLVRGGTGELFF.

The chain recombines TRBV18 with TRBJ2-5, with TRBD1 identical over 7 bases. Germline V gene lookup returns CDR1 KGHSH and CDR2 LQKENI. The V gene end was trimmed by 3 bases and the J gene end by 3 bases; junction bases not matched to a gene: 1. CDR3 length: 13 residues. Here the CDR3 reads CASSPTGKETQYF. CDR3 in DNA: TGTGCCAGCTCACCGACAGGGAAAGAGACCCAGTACTTC. The variable domain in full, completed from reference TRBV18 and TRBJ2-5, reads NAGVMQNPRHLVRRRGQEARLRCSPMKGHSHVYWYRQLPEEGLKFMVYLQKENIIDESGMPKERFSAEFPKEGPSILRIQQVVRGDSAAYFCASSPTGKETQYFGPGTRLLVL.

The rearrangement joins TRBV5-4 to TRBJ1-2; the D gene is possibly TRBD1 (5 bases). Between the trimmed V and J ends, which lost 4 bases and 8 bases, there was a span of 12 bases. Germline V gives CDR1 SGHNT, CDR2 YYREEE (reference sequence). This CDR3 has 12 amino acids. CDR3 DNA: TGTGCCAGCAGCCCGGACAAGATAGGCTACACCTTC. Translating gives CASSPDKIGYTF.

This chain uses TRBV6-6 with TRBJ2-5, with D hard to call. Trimming removed 8 bases at V and 1 base at J, with 11 bases between. The CDR3 is made up of 13 amino acids. Germline V lookup: CDR1 MNHNY, CDR2 SVGAGI (reference sequence). CDR3: CASVPAGQETQYF. As DNA, the CDR3 is TGTGCCAGCGTTCCGGCAGGCCAAGAGACCCAGTACTTC.

V gene TRBV2 combines with J gene TRBJ1-5; 8 nucleotides align to TRBD1. From germline, CDR1 is SNHLY and CDR2 FYNNEI. This CDR3 spans 15 amino acids. Trimming cost V 4 bases and J 3 bases; bases outside gene matches: 5. The CDR3 loop is CASSGQGAYNQPQHF. The CDR3, as DNA: TGTGCCAGCAGTGGGCAGGGGGCTTACAATCAGCCCCAGCATTTT. Looking up the rest from reference TRBV2 and TRBJ1-5 gives the full variable domain: EPEVTQTPSHQVTQMGQEVILRCVPISNHLYFYWYRQILGQKVEFLVSFYNNEISEKSEIFDDQFSVERPDGSNFTLKIRSTKLEDSAMYFCASSGQGAYNQPQHFGDGTRLSIL.

A single count supports this clone. V usage is TRBV5-5 and J usage is TRBJ2-5; maybe TRBD1 (7 bases). Germline V gene data show CDR1 as SGHKS and CDR2 as YYEKEE (reference sequence). CDR3 length equals 13 residues. Trimming removed 1 base from V and 4 bases from J, with 8 bases in between. CDR3 in DNA: TGTGCCAGCAGCTTGCAGGGGGGAGAGACCCAGTACTTC. Translation gives CASSLQGGETQYF.

CDR3 protein: CASRGGTGPEKLFF. The CDR3 DNA sequence: TGTGCCAGCAGGGGGGGGACAGGGCCTGAAAAACTGTTTTTT. The J gene is TRBJ1-4, the V gene TRBV28; TRBD1 agrees at 9 bases. The ends lost 6 bases at V and 7 bases at J; junction bases unmatched: 6. Germline-derived CDR1 and CDR2 are MDHEN and SYDVKM. The CDR3 sequence is 14 residues long. The full variable domain, with the rest looked up from reference TRBV28 and TRBJ1-4, is DVKVTQSSRYLVKRTGEKVFLECVQDMDHENMFWYRQDPGLGLRLIYFSYDVKMKEKGDIPEGYSVSREKKERFSLILESASTNQTSMYLCASRGGTGPEKLFFGSGTQLSVL.

J is TRBJ2-7 and V is TRBV7-9; TRBD2 matches 11 bases. Looked up from germline, CDR1 is SEHNR and CDR2 is FQNEAQ (reference sequence). CDR3 length: 15 amino acids. The junction had 6 bases not matched to a gene; V was cut back by 5 bases and J by 3 bases. CDR3 amino acids: CASSPGLAADYEQYF. The CDR3 DNA reads TGTGCCAGCAGCCCGGGACTAGCGGCCGACTACGAGCAGTACTTC.

The chain combines TRBV19 with TRBJ1-4, with 9 bases lining up with TRBD1. Per the germline V gene, CDR1 is LNHDA and CDR2 is SQIVND (reference sequence). V dropped 4 bases and J dropped 4; count of bases not matched to a gene: 10. The CDR3 consists of 17 residues. The CDR3 region is CASSTPGTGSLNEKLFF. The CDR3 nucleotides read TGTGCCAGTAGTACGCCCGGGACAGGGAGCCTTAATGAAAAACTGTTTTTT.

The chain recombines TRBV6-2 or TRBV6-3 with TRBJ2-3; possible D gene TRBD2, 6 bases. This CDR3 is built from 15 residues. Per the germline V gene, CDR1 is MNHEY and CDR2 is SVGEGT. The V gene lost 4 bases and the J gene lost 2 bases, with 13 bases spanning the gap. The CDR3 sequence: CASSSIRGYTDTQYF. The CDR3 region has the DNA TGTGCCAGCAGTTCGATCCGGGGGTACACAGATACGCAGTATTTT.

This chain joins TRBV2 and TRBJ1-1, with a weak D call TRBD1 (6 bases). CDR3 length: 10 amino acids. CDR1 SNHLY and CDR2 FYNNEI come from the germline V gene. V lost 6 bases and J lost 8, with 7 bases in between. CDR3 DNA: TGTGCCAGCAGCCAGGGGGAAGCTTTCTTT. This translates into CASSQGEAFF.

V usage is TRBV9 and J usage is TRBJ2-7; TRBD1 aligns across 7 bases. The V and J ends lost 0 bases and 4 bases, in that order; junction bases with no gene match: 4. CDR3 length equals 14 residues. Germline CDR1 reads SGDLS; CDR2 reads YYNGEE. Written as DNA, the CDR3 is TGTGCCAGCAGCGTAGAGAGCAGGGGGTACGAGCAGTACTTC. It codes for CASSVESRGYEQYF.